This T cell receptor (beta chain) was sequenced during a study of type 1 regulatory T cells. Study details: This in vitro CD4 product, T-allo10, is enriched for Tr1 cells and alloantigen-specific.

Via MiXCR, TCRdb re-called the reads, giving one row per CDR3 protein. The data contain approximately 5,300 distinct CDR3 sequences, 27% of them singletons. Germline V gene data show CDR1 as SGHRS and CDR2 as YFSETQ. The V gene lost 3 bases and the J gene lost 10 bases, with 11 bases spanning the gap. CDR3 size: 11 residues. With respect to this clonotype: As yet, its antigen is unknown.

This rearrangement joins TRBV5-1 to TRBJ2-7; D not certain. The sample was cultured T cells, either the whole culture or a sorted T cell fraction (not recorded which). Documented subset: Tr1-enriched cell product generated in vitro against host alloantigens. This clonotype was sampled from a human donor in good health. CDR3 coding DNA: TGCGCCAGCAGCTCGGAGCGTCATCAGTACTTC. This gives the protein CASSSERHQYF.